One T cell receptor beta chain is described in this entry. Its antigen specificity is not known. Base qualities were left out, and no much larger clone turns up one base away. CDR1 SGHTA and CDR2 FQGNSA were looked up in the germline V gene. The CDR3, cysteine through phenylalanine, is 17 amino acids long. Just the 51-base CDR3 DNA is kept, in frame starting at base 1. Germline trimming: 0 bases from V, 4 bases from J; junction bases outside gene matches: 9. This record comes from a study of shared clonotypes between healthy human individuals (dated by TCRdb to about 2020). As for the study more broadly: Three men and two women, aged 18 to 49 years, made up the cohort. Per donor, three plates each were used for CD4 naive and CD4 memory, two for CD8 naive, and one for CD8 memory. To estimate repertoire size and how much clonotype sharing occurs between individuals, the study deeply sequenced the blood TCR repertoires of about 5 healthy adults. Libraries were prepared and TCR repertoires were sequenced by different laboratories using diverse techniques, in order to increase sequencing depth and limit assay-specific biases. Between about 0.8 and 9 billion PBMCs per donor were obtained by leukapheresis. General study outcomes and caveats: Only blood was sampled, and tissue TCR repertoires likely differ from those in blood. Compared with non-shared clonotypes, clonotypes shared by all four sorted-subset donors had higher generation probabilities. Pairwise subsampling indicated that sequencing depth was expected to affect the degree of clonotype sharing among donors. The genetic and exposure-history diversity represented was limited by the small number of donors. Estimated clonotype richness was generally larger for naive than for memory subsets. Across a handful of donors, approximately 5% of naive CD4, roughly 3.4% of naive CD8, roughly 2.3% of memory CD4, and about 0.44% of memory CD8 clonotypes were shared. Incomplete sequencing was indicated by rarefaction of sorted-subset datasets, despite the large sequencing depth.

TCR CDR3 regions were amplified from genomic DNA by multiplex PCR using the deep immunoSEQ assay. For each cell subset, the extracted genomic DNA was distributed evenly across all wells of several immunoSEQ 96-well plates, and each plate served as one replicate. Each replicate PCR for sorted subsets received about 220 ng genomic DNA, equal to about 30,000 T cell genomes. Purified libraries were measured with a Qubit 3.0 fluorometer, size-checked on a Bioanalyzer 2100, and measured again with the KAPA Library Quantification kit. Each immunoSEQ 96-well plate was sequenced on its own single-read 150-cycle Illumina NextSeq 550 flow cell. As for the original processing: The immunoSEQ output contained only junctional sequences without quality scores, so filtering could not match that applied to full-length reads. To assign V/J genes and CDR3, sequences were annotated against IMGT germline references using PyIR, a Python wrapper for IgBLAST v1.9. Reads were filtered out if the reads had weak V/J assignments (E-value above 1e-6), no CDR3, stop codons, out-of-frame junctions, or ambiguous translated residues. V3J clonotypes were defined by identical inferred V gene, J gene, and CDR3 amino acid sequence. Percentage overlap between repertoires was computed as shared unique clonotypes divided by the size of the smaller repertoire. Repertoire richness was assessed with RTK rarefaction, the Chao1 estimator, and Recon v2.1 estimates of unobserved clonotypes. For all TCRbeta clonotypes obtained by the gDNA method from a handful of donors, generation probabilities were computed with OLGA. TCRdb's version of the immuneACCESS table is confined to in-frame rearrangements and falls short of the full clone set. An unresolved V gene accounts for under half of the shortfall where checked; the remainder is of unknown origin. The V and J calls and clone size come from that table; D and trimming were worked out from the DNA. The sample table lists around 2,100,000 clones, approximately 94% of them with a count of one. The ten largest account for under 1.5% of the sample.

For the CD8 naive samples, CD45RO-negative cells were positively selected for CCR7, yielding a CD45RA+CCR7+ population from which TemRA cells were excluded. The donors were healthy, HIV-negative adults who had no recently reported acute infections or vaccinations. All donors were Caucasian adults living in Nashville, Tennessee, USA. Blood was obtained by leukapheresis, after which PBMCs were separated by Ficoll-Histopaque density gradient centrifugation and cryopreserved in liquid nitrogen vapor phase. Analytical flow cytometry was used to check the purity and quantity of every magnetically sorted T cell population. Each sorted fraction had its genomic DNA isolated and then quantified by UV absorbance on a Nanodrop 2000c.

Sequencing was performed on naive CD8+ T cells sorted from blood. In the paper's terms, the cell subset or site label means: CD45RA+CCR7+. Recombination connected TRBV7-2 to TRBJ2-5; a stretch of 9 junction bases matches TRBD2. This sequence originates from a man younger than 35 in good health. In nucleotide form, the sequence is TGTGCCAGCAGCTTAGCTAGCGGGAGAGAAAAAATAGAGACCCAGTACTTC. Its protein product is CASSLASGREKIETQYF.